A single sample gave rise to the 4 T cell receptor beta chains below, sequenced in a study of beta chain features in type 1 diabetes. All of the isolated RNA was reverse transcribed, so expressed TCRB transcripts were sequenced. TCRdb's copy holds only in-frame clones and misses some; the assay was immunoSEQ multiplex PCR. The sample lists approximately 250,000 clones, 7.5% to 10% seen once, with 0.03% to 0.035% in the top ten. Sequencing was performed on naive CD4+ T cells from blood. The source is a woman aged 18 to 35 in good health.

DNA of the CDR3: TGTGCCAGCCTTCGGGACAGGGCCTCTCGGGAGCAGTACTTC. Amino acids: CASLRDRASREQYF. This sequence joins TRBV2 and TRBJ2-7, with 9 bases fitting TRBD1. The germline V gene has CDR1 SNHLY and CDR2 FYNNEI. V was clipped by 8 bases and J by 7 bases; unmatched bases: 12. This CDR3 has 14 amino acids.

This chain links TRBV25-1 with TRBJ1-6, with D perhaps matching TRBD1 (6 bases). The CDR3 totals 14 residues. Germline V lookup: CDR1 MGHDK, CDR2 SYGVNS. Trimming removed 1 base from V and 9 bases from J, with 10 bases in between. The CDR3 region is CASSEFPRGSPLHF. DNA of the CDR3: TGTGCCAGCAGTGAATTCCCCAGGGGTTCACCCCTCCACTTT.

The CDR3 region has the DNA TGTGCCAGCAGTGAATCTTATAGCAATCAGCCCCAGCATTTT. As protein: CASSESYSNQPQHF. The rearrangement uses TRBV2 and TRBJ1-5; D not resolved. Trimming stripped 2 bases from V and 0 bases from J, with 5 bases between. CDR1 SNHLY and CDR2 FYNNEI come from the germline V gene. This CDR3 spans 14 amino acids.

CDR3 sequence reads: CASSFGRGSEQFF. CDR3 bases: TGCGCCAGCAGCTTTGGCAGGGGAAGTGAGCAGTTCTTC. J is TRBJ2-1 and V is TRBV5-1, with a weak D call TRBD1 (6 bases). The germline gives CDR1 SGHRS, CDR2 YFSETQ. Trimming left V 2 bases short and J 9 bases short, with 12 bases between. CDR3 length: 13 amino acids.